This T cell receptor beta chain appears in the sequencing data of a study of blood T cell repertoires in COVID-19. Looking at the study overall: Material from acute and convalescent COVID-19 was sourced from the United States, Italy and Spain.

This clone was picked up one time. Generated by immunoSEQ multiplex PCR, the TCRdb table keeps only in-frame clones and is missing some. The table includes roughly 330,000 clones, 88% detected once. The V gene's germline CDR1 is SGHTS and CDR2 YDEGEE. This CDR3 is 14 amino acids long. Trimming shortened V by 3 bases and J by 8 bases, and 14 bases separated the two germline ends. Sequenced input: PBMCs or T cells enriched from blood (not recorded which). The TCR comes from a young man who had recovered from COVID-19. V is TRBV5-8 and J is TRBJ1-4; D is undetermined. The CDR3 reads CASSYGTGLEKLFF. In nucleotides, the CDR3 is TGTGCCAGCAGCTATGGAACGGGGTTGGAAAAACTGTTTTTT.